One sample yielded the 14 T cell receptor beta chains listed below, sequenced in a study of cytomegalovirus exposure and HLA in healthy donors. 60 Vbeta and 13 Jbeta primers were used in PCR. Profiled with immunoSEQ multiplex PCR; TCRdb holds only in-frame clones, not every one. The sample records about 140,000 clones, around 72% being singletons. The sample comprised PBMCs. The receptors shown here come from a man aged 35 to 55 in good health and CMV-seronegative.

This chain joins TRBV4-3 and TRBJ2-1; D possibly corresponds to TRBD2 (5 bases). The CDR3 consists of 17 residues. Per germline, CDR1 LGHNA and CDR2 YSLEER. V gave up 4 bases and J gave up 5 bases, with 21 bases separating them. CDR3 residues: CASSLGTEGRSDNEQFF. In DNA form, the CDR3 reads TGCGCCAGCAGCCTTGGAACTGAGGGAAGATCGGACAATGAGCAGTTCTTC.

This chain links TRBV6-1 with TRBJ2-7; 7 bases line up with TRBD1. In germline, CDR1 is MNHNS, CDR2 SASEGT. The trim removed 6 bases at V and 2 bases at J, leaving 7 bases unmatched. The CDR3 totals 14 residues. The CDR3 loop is CASRADRAPYEQYF. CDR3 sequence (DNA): TGTGCCAGCAGAGCCGACAGGGCCCCCTACGAGCAGTACTTC.

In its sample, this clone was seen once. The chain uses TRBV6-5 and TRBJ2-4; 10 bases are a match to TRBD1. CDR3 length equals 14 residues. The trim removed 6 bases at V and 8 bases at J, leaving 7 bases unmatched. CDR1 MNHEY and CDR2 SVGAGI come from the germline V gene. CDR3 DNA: TGTGCCAGCAGCCCAGGGGGGACAGGGGACATTCAGTACTTC. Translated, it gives CASSPGGTGDIQYF.

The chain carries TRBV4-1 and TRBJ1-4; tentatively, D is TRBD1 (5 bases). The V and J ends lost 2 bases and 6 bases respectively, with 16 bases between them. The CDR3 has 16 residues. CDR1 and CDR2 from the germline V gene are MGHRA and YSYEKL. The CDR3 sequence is CASSQRPRDYYEKLFF. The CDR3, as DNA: TGCGCCAGCAGCCAAAGACCCCGGGACTACTATGAAAAACTGTTTTTT.

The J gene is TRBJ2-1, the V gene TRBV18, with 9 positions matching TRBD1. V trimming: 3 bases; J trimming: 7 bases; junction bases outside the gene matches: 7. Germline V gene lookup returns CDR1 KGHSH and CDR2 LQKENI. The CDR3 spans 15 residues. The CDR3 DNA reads TGTGCCAGCTCACCCCCCGGGACAGGGCGGAATGAGCAGTTCTTC. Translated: CASSPPGTGRNEQFF.

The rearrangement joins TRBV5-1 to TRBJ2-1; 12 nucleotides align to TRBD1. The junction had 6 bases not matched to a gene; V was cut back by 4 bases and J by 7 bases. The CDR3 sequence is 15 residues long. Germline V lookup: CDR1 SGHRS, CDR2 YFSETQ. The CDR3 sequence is CASSPGQGAWNEQFF. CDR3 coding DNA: TGCGCCAGCAGCCCGGGACAGGGGGCTTGGAATGAGCAGTTCTTC.

The CDR3 sequence is CASSSTLTETNTEAFF. The DNA for the CDR3 is TGCGCCAGCAGCTCGACCCTGACTGAAACGAACACTGAAGCTTTCTTT. The chain joins TRBV5-1 to TRBJ1-1; D is unresolved. The CDR3 extends over 16 amino acids. V lost 3 bases, J lost 1 base, and 16 bases lay in between. Germline V lookup: CDR1 SGHRS, CDR2 YFSETQ.

The CDR3 sequence is CASNVEAGGSPLHF. CDR3 bases: TGTGCCAGCAATGTGGAGGCAGGGGGTTCACCCCTCCACTTT. The chain has TRBV7-9 and TRBJ1-6; 7 nucleotides match TRBD1. The germline V gene has CDR1 SEHNR and CDR2 FQNEAQ (reference sequence). J lost 9 bases, V lost 7 bases, and 9 bases had no gene match. The length of the CDR3 is 14 residues.

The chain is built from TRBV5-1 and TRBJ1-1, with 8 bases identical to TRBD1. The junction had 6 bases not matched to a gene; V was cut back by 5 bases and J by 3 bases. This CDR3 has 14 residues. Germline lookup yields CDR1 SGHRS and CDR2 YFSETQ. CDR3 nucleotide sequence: TGCGCCAGCAGGACAGGGGACCGAGACACTGAAGCTTTCTTT. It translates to CASRTGDRDTEAFF.

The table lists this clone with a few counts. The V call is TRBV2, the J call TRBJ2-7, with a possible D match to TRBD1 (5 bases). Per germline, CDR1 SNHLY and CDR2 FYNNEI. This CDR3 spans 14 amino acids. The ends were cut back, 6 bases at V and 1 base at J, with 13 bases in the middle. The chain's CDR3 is CASRPRVRSYEQYF. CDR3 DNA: TGTGCCAGCAGACCCAGGGTGAGGTCCTACGAGCAGTACTTC.

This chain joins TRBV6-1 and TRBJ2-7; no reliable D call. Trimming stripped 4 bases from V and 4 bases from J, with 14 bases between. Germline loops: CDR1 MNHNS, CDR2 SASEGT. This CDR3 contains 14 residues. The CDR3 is CASSAERYRYEQYF. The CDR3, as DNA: TGTGCCAGCAGTGCGGAGAGATATCGTTACGAGCAGTACTTC.

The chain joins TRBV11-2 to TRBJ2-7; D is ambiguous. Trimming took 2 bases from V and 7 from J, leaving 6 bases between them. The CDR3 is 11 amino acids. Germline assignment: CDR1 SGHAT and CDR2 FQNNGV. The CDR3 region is CASSLNKEQYF. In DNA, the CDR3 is TGTGCCAGCAGCTTAAACAAGGAGCAGTACTTC.

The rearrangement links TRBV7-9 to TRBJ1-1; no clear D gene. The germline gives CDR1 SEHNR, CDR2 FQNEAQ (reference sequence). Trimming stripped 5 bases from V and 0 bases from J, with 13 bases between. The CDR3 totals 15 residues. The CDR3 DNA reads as TGTGCCAGCAGCCCCCACGCGGGCATGAACACTGAAGCTTTCTTT. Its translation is CASSPHAGMNTEAFF. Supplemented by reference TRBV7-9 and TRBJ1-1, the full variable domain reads DTGVSQNPRHKITKRGQNVTFRCDPISEHNRLYWYRQTLGQGPEFLTYFQNEAQLEKSRLLSDRFSAERPKGSFSTLEIQRTEQGDSAMYLCASSPHAGMNTEAFFGQGTRLTVV.

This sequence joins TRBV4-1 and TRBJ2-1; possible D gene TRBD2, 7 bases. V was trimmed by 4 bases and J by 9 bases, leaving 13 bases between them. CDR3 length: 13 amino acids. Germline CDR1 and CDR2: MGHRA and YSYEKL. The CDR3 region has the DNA TGCGCCAGCAGCCCCGGACGGGGGGCTGAGCAGTTCTTC. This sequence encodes CASSPGRGAEQFF.